Below are 6 T cell receptor beta chains sequenced from a single sample in a study of CD8+ T cells in alopecia areata. Treatment reported: oral pan-JAK inhibitor, 5-10 mg twice daily. Sequencing templates came from extracted RNA that was reverse transcribed into cDNA. Assay: immunoSEQ multiplex PCR; the TCRdb copy retains only in-frame clones and omits some. The sample holds 170,000 or so clones; around 71% are singletons and the top ten take 0.91%. Here the sequenced sample was CD4+ T cells sorted from blood, taken at week 4, from a patient treated with tofacitinib. The receptors were sampled from a human donor with alopecia areata.

V usage is TRBV6-5 and J usage is TRBJ2-5; the D gene is possibly TRBD1 (6 bases). CDR3 size: 14 residues. V shed 1 base and J shed 5 bases, with 11 bases lying between them. CDR1 is MNHEY, CDR2 SVGAGI, per germline. CDR3 bases: TGTGCCAGCAGTTACTGGGACACACGCGAGACCCAGTACTTC. It specifies CASSYWDTRETQYF.

The rearrangement joins TRBV4-1 to TRBJ2-3; 10 bases align to TRBD2. The V gene's germline CDR1 is MGHRA and CDR2 YSYEKL. Trimming at V came to 1 base and at J to 5 bases, leaving 9 bases not matched to a gene. This CDR3 region has 17 residues. CDR3 sequence: CASSQARLLAGQDTQYF. DNA for the CDR3: TGCGCCAGCAGCCAAGCCCGGCTACTAGCGGGGCAAGATACGCAGTATTTT.

This clone came up a few times. The chain is built from TRBV7-2 and TRBJ2-3, with a weak D call TRBD2 (6 bases). The CDR3 totals 16 residues. From germline, CDR1 is SGHTA and CDR2 FQGNSA. V shed 0 bases and J shed 6 bases, with 16 bases lying between them. The CDR3 spells CASSLATLSAGDTQYF. The DNA of the CDR3 is TGTGCCAGCAGCTTAGCCACTCTGTCCGCGGGGGATACGCAGTATTTT. The full variable domain, rest sourced from reference TRBV7-2 and TRBJ2-3, is GAGVSQSPSNKVTEKGKDVELRCDPISGHTALYWYRQSLGQGLEFLIYFQGNSAPDKSGLPSDRFSAERTGGSVSTLTIQRTQQEDSAVYLCASSLATLSAGDTQYFGPGTRLTVL.

The rearrangement links TRBV25-1 to TRBJ2-5; unclear D gene. Gene TRBJ2-7 matches the end of the DNA better, so the J call may be wrong. Germline V lookup: CDR1 MGHDK, CDR2 SYGVNS. This CDR3 comprises 13 residues. DNA for the CDR3: TGTGCCAGCAGTGAGGGCACACTATACGAGCAGTACTTC. This translates into CASSEGTLYEQYF.

The chain is built from TRBV2 and TRBJ1-6; TRBD1 agrees at 7 bases. CDR1 is SNHLY, CDR2 FYNNEI, per germline. The CDR3 runs to 15 residues. The junction had 10 bases not matched to a gene; V was cut back by 5 bases and J by 9 bases. For the CDR3, the DNA is TGTGCCAGCAGTTCCAGGGGGAGTAGAAGTTCACCCCTCCACTTT. This sequence encodes CASSSRGSRSSPLHF.

V and J are TRBV29-1 and TRBJ2-6; 8 nucleotides align to TRBD2. The germline V gene has CDR1 SQVTM and CDR2 ANQGSEA. V gave up 7 bases and J gave up 0 bases; unmatched junction bases: 5. CDR3 length equals 15 residues. CDR3 protein: CSALAGGSGANVLTF. CDR3 in DNA: TGCAGCGCCCTGGCGGGGGGCTCTGGGGCCAACGTCCTGACTTTC. Full variable domain (rest looked up from reference TRBV29-1 and TRBJ2-6): SAVISQKPSRDICQRGTSLTIQCQVDSQVTMMFWYRQQPGQSLTLIATANQGSEATYESGFVIDKFPISRPNLTFSTLTVSNMSPEDSSIYLCSALAGGSGANVLTFGAGSRLTVL.